These 2 T cell receptor beta chains came from one sample sequenced in a study of T cells in localized non-small cell lung cancer. Clones were sequenced by immunoSEQ multiplex PCR, and TCRdb holds only the in-frame ones, with some missing. The top ten hold approximately 6.6% of the sample, which has 35,000 to 40,000 clones, about 86% seen once. The sequences come from peripheral blood, collected before any cancer treatment. These receptors originate from a man between 40 and 75 years old with stage I lung adenocarcinoma.

The CDR3: CASSPGQGISNQPQHF. The CDR3 coding sequence is TGTGCCAGCAGTCCAGGACAGGGCATTAGCAATCAGCCCCAGCATTTT. The V call is TRBV9, the J call TRBJ1-5, with TRBD1 matching over 8 bases. The CDR3 runs to 16 residues. V gave up 5 bases and J gave up 0 bases; unmatched junction bases: 7. Germline CDR1 and CDR2: SGDLS and YYNGEE. Looking up the rest from reference TRBV9 and TRBJ1-5 gives the full variable domain: DSGVTQTPKHLITATGQRVTLRCSPRSGDLSVYWYQQSLDQGLQFLIQYYNGEERAKGNILERFSAQQFPDLHSELNLSSLELGDSALYFCASSPGQGISNQPQHFGDGTRLSIL.

The chain couples TRBV2 to TRBJ2-3; 8 nucleotides match TRBD2. The J segment lost 0 bases and the V segment lost 8 bases, leaving 10 bases of the junction unmatched. This CDR3 has 16 residues. Germline V gene sequence: CDR1 SNHLY, CDR2 FYNNEI. The CDR3 reads CASGQTSGLSTDTQYF. The CDR3 DNA reads as TGTGCCAGCGGCCAAACTAGCGGCCTAAGCACAGATACGCAGTATTTT.